The clone carrying this T cell receptor beta chain was seen at least ten times. Its antigen is not identified. This entry is derived from a study of blood T cells in healthy people across ages. Study-wide results and limits: A roughly linear age-dependent decrease characterized TCR beta diversity per million T cells. A greater number of naive CD4+ cells and higher diversity distinguished long-lived donors from aged donors. Estimates drawn from one million T cells were deemed to understate diversity.

Alongside a J-beta primer mix, a sample-barcoded 5' primer served in a second PCR lasting roughly 6 to 11 cycles. A template-switch adaptor containing 12 random nucleotides labeled each cDNA molecule. TCRdb re-called the 5' RACE reads through MiXCR, storing one row per CDR3 protein. The data contain some 1.4 million distinct CDR3 sequences, about 43% of them singletons. Sequencing was performed on blood. The TCR comes from a woman between 18 and 29 years old in good health.

The CDR3 DNA follows: TGTGCCAGCAGTCCCCGGACAGCAAAAGGCAATGAGCAGTTCTTC. Its translation: CASSPRTAKGNEQFF. The V and J genes are TRBV27 and TRBJ2-1; weak D call: TRBD1 (6 bases). Germline-derived CDR1 and CDR2 are MNHEY and SMNVEV (reference sequence). The CDR3 totals 15 residues. Trimming left V 5 bases short and J 6 bases short, with 17 bases between.